This T cell receptor (beta chain) is drawn from a study of metastatic and nonmetastatic thyroid tumors. In the study overall: A comparison of repertoires was made across blood and tumor or nodule tissue from malignant and benign thyroid patients.

This clone was recorded a few times. Its antigen is still unknown. In the study's own analysis: Built for papillary thyroid cancer, a distant-metastasis classifier drew on CDR3 differences across clinicopathological groups. TCRdb re-called clones via MiXCR from the PCR reads. These V and J calls are TCRdb output, not the study's own analysis. The data contain roughly 21,000 clones, 20% to 30% of them singletons. CDR1 and CDR2 (germline): MNHNS, SASEGT. Trimming left V 6 bases short and J 0 bases short, with 0 bases between. This CDR3 has 12 residues. Every patient underwent thyroid surgery untreated. Study-level findings and limits: Across blood and tumor, TCR beta diversity in malignant thyroid tumors was reportedly significantly higher than in benign nodules.

This TCR came from a female donor with papillary thyroid cancer or a benign thyroid nodule (not recorded which). Some clones in this sample may be carry-over from other donors' samples. The rearrangement uses TRBV6-1 and TRBJ1-6; no firm D call. Sequenced material: blood. Here the CDR3 reads CASSSYNSPLHF. CDR3 nucleotide sequence: TGTGCCAGCAGCTCCTATAATTCACCCCTCCACTTT.